One and the same sample provided the 13 T cell receptor beta chains below, sequenced in a study of regulatory T cells in long-lasting Graves disease. Arm-PCR with iRepertoire HTBI primers amplified the CDR3 regions for these TCR beta libraries. TCRdb used MiXCR to reprocess the multiplex PCR reads, holding one entry per CDR3 protein. Among about 380,000 distinct CDR3 sequences listed, 15% to 17% were seen once. Specified time point: newly diagnosed GD, antithyroid drugs for less than 3 months. PBMC-extracted RNA yielded the TCR library. Source: peripheral blood mononuclear cells (PBMCs), taken at new diagnosis, from a patient treated with antithyroid drugs. The source is a female donor with Graves disease.

This clonotype was seen many times. V gene TRBV11-3 combines with J gene TRBJ2-2; 7 bases match TRBD2. Germline V gene lookup returns CDR1 SGHNT and CDR2 YENEEA. J was trimmed by 1 base and V by 3 bases; bases with no gene match: 11. This CDR3 is built from 18 residues. Written as DNA, the CDR3 is TGTGCCAGCAGCTTCCCCGGGGCGGGAGTGGGGAACACCGGGGAGCTGTTTTTT. Translating gives CASSFPGAGVGNTGELFF.

The chain joins TRBV3-1 to TRBJ2-2, with D possibly TRBD2 on 5 matching bases. V dropped 0 bases and J dropped 4 bases, with 15 bases sitting between them. This CDR3 is built from 17 residues. Germline assignment: CDR1 LGHDT and CDR2 YNNKEL (reference sequence). The CDR3 sequence is CASSQDRFGVFTGELFF. The CDR3 DNA is TGTGCCAGCAGCCAAGATCGTTTCGGGGTTTTCACCGGGGAGCTGTTTTTT.

This clonotype was counted between two and nine times. The chain joins TRBV11-2 to TRBJ2-3, with 15 bases fitting TRBD2. V was pared by 4 bases and J by 5 bases, with 10 bases of the junction left unmatched. This CDR3 has 18 amino acids. Germline CDR1 is SGHAT and CDR2 is FQNNGV. CDR3 in amino acids: CASSSGTSGGLQGDTQYF. The CDR3 DNA is TGTGCCAGCAGCTCTGGGACTAGCGGGGGGCTCCAGGGAGATACGCAGTATTTT.

In its sample, this clonotype was seen many times. The chain's CDR3 is CSAQGYGRSYEQYF. The CDR3 DNA reads as TGCAGTGCTCAGGGGTACGGGAGGTCCTACGAGCAGTACTTC. The chain combines TRBV20-1 with TRBJ2-7, with a weak D call TRBD2 (7 bases). The CDR3 is 14 amino acids. Germline-derived CDR1 and CDR2 are DFQATT and SNEGSKA (reference sequence). Trimming took off 5 bases at V and 1 base at J, with 15 bases between the two ends.

This chain's CDR3 is CSFVRGATEAFF. CDR3 nucleotide sequence: TGCAGTTTCGTCAGGGGGGCTACTGAAGCTTTCTTT. The chain uses TRBV29-1 and TRBJ1-1; the match to TRBD1 covers 7 bases. This CDR3 region has 12 residues. Germline V gene sequence: CDR1 SQVTM, CDR2 ANQGSEA.

This clonotype was seen a few times. The chain employs TRBV5-6 and TRBJ1-2; D uncertain. Germline V CDR1 and CDR2: SGHDT, YYEEEE. V gave up 0 bases and J gave up 4 bases, with 10 bases separating them. The CDR3 totals 14 residues. Written as DNA, the CDR3 is TGTGCCAGCAGCTTGGATGAGAGGACCTATGGCTACACCTTC. Translation gives CASSLDERTYGYTF. The entire variable domain, with the rest obtained from reference TRBV5-6 and TRBJ1-2, is as follows: DAGVTQSPTHLIKTRGQQVTLRCSPKSGHDTVSWYQQALGQGPQFIFQYYEEEERQRGNFPDRFSGHQFPNYSSELNVNALLLGDSALYLCASSLDERTYGYTFGSGTRLTVV.

This clonotype was seen ten or more times. This chain connects TRBV9 to TRBJ1-3; D ambiguous. The CDR3 sequence is 15 residues long. Trimming pared 0 bases from V and 3 bases from J, leaving 10 bases between. Germline CDR1 and CDR2: SGDLS and YYNGEE. The CDR3 DNA reads as TGTGCCAGCAGCGTAGGGTCGGGGAATGGAAACACCATATATTTT. It codes for CASSVGSGNGNTIYF.

This clonotype was counted between two and nine times. The V call is TRBV6-1, the J call TRBJ1-1; 7 bases are a match to TRBD1. Germline V gene sequence: CDR1 MNHNS, CDR2 SASEGT. The CDR3 has 14 amino acids. The V segment lost 6 bases and the J segment 7 bases; nucleotides outside the gene matches: 11. CDR3 bases: TGTGCCAGCAGAACCGGGACAGACGATCATGAAGCTTTCTTT. It is translated as CASRTGTDDHEAFF.

This clonotype was detected only once. The chain couples TRBV29-1 to TRBJ2-5; 10 bases agree with TRBD2. The germline V gene has CDR1 SQVTM and CDR2 ANQGSEA. The CDR3 is made up of 16 amino acids. J gave up 5 bases and V 7 bases, and 16 bases lay outside the gene matches. CDR3 nucleotides: TGCAGCGCCGAAGGCCTAGCGGGAGTGCTCGACGAGACCCAGTACTTC. It encodes CSAEGLAGVLDETQYF.

The gene calls are TRBV12-3 or TRBV12-4 and TRBJ2-1; D possibly uses TRBD1 or TRBD2 (6 bases each). The ends were cut back, 6 bases at V and 7 bases at J, with 19 bases in the middle. The CDR3 runs to 15 residues. CDR3 sequence (DNA): TGTGCCAGCAGCCCTATCCAGGGGACTGGGAATGAGCAGTTCTTC. Protein: CASSPIQGTGNEQFF.

In this sample, this clonotype turned up many times. This chain uses TRBV2 with TRBJ1-1; no firm D call. The germline V gene has CDR1 SNHLY and CDR2 FYNNEI. This CDR3 contains 12 residues. Trimming removed 8 bases at V and 8 bases at J, with 15 bases between. In DNA, the CDR3 is TGTGCCAGCCCTCCCCCCATGACGGAAGCTTTCTTT. It codes for CASPPPMTEAFF.

This clonotype was counted many times. The chain carries TRBV11-2 and TRBJ1-5; TRBD1 might be the D (5 bases). The V gene's germline CDR1 is SGHAT and CDR2 FQNNGV. The CDR3 consists of 15 residues. Trimming left V 2 bases short and J 7 bases short, with 15 bases between. CDR3 loop: CASSLSGRETQPQHF. CDR3 in DNA: TGTGCCAGCAGCTTATCCGGCAGGGAGACGCAGCCCCAGCATTTT.

In this sample, this clonotype turned up a few times. This chain uses TRBV12-5 with TRBJ1-2; 7 bases match TRBD1. Unmatched junction bases numbered 4, after V lost 6 bases and J lost 3 bases. This CDR3 is 13 amino acids long. From germline, CDR1 is LGHNT and CDR2 FRNRAP. The CDR3 coding sequence is TGTGCTAGTGGCAGGGGGAGAGACTATGGCTACACCTTC. Encoded protein: CASGRGRDYGYTF.